This TCR beta chain was documented in a study of T-cell memory formation after mild COVID-19. V lost 6 bases, J lost 2 bases, and 8 bases stayed unmatched. The CDR3 is 15 residues long. Constant-segment-primed 5'RACE gave TCR alpha and TCR beta cDNA libraries with sample barcodes and UMIs. TCRdb passed the 5' RACE reads through MiXCR, listing each CDR3 protein once. The data show approximately 300,000 distinct CDR3 sequences, roughly 19% seen once. The J gene is TRBJ2-3, the V gene TRBV12-3 or TRBV12-4; 7 nucleotides line up with TRBD2. This receptor was taken from a young man who had mild COVID-19 (a few samples of this study predate the infection). Cell type and time point are not known. The material sequenced was PBMCs or a T cell subset sorted from them (not recorded which). The chain's CDR3 is CASSLRGDPTDTQYF. The DNA of the CDR3 is TGTGCCAGCAGCCTTCGGGGGGACCCCACAGATACGCAGTATTTT.